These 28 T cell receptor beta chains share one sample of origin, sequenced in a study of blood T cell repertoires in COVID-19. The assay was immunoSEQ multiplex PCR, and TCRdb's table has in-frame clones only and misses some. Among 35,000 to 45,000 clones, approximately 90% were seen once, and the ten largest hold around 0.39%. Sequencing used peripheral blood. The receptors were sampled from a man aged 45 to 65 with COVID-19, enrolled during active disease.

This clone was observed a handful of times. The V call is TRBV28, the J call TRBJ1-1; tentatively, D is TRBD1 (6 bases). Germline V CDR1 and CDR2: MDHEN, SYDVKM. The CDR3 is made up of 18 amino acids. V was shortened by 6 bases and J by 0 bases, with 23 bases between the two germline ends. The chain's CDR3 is CASSSLKQGRGMNTEAFF. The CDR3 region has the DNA TGTGCCAGCAGCTCACTAAAACAGGGAAGGGGGATGAACACTGAAGCTTTCTTT.

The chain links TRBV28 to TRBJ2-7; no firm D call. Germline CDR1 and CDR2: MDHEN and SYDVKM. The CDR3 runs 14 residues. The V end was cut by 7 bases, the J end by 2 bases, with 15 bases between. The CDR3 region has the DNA TGTGCCAGCACCCCGGGTGACCGAGCCTACGAGCAGTACTTC. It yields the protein CASTPGDRAYEQYF.

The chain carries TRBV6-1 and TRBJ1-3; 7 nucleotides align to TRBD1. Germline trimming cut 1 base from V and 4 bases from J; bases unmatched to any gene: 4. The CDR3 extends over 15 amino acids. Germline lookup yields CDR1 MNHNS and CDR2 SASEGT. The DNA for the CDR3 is TGTGCCAGCAGTGAAGGAGGGGGCGCGGGAAACACCATATATTTT. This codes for CASSEGGGAGNTIYF.

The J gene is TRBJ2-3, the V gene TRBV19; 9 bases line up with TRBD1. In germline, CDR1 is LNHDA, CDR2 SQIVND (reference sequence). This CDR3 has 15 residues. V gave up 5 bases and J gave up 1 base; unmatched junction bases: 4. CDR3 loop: CASSAWDRGTDTQYF. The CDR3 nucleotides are TGTGCCAGTAGTGCCTGGGACAGGGGCACAGATACGCAGTATTTT.

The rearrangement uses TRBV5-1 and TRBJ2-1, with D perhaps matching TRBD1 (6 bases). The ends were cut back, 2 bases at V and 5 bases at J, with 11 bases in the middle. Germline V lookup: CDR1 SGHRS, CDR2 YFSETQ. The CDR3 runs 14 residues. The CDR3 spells CASSLSRGDNEQFF. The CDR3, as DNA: TGCGCCAGCAGCTTAAGCAGGGGCGACAATGAGCAGTTCTTC.

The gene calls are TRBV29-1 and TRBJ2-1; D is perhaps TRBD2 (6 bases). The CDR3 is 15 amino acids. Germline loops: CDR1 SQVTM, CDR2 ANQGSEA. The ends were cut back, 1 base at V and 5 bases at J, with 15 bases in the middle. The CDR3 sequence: CSVEVGAGLDNEQFF. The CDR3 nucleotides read TGCAGCGTTGAAGTCGGCGCGGGACTTGACAATGAGCAGTTCTTC.

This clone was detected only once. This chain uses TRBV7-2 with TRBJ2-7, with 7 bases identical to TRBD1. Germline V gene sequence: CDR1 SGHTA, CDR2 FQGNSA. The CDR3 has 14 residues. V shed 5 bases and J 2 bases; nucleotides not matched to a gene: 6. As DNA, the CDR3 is TGTGCCAGCAGCCCGGACAGGTCCGCCTACGAGCAGTACTTC. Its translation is CASSPDRSAYEQYF. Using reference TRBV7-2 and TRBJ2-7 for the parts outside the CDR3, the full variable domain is GAGVSQSPSNKVTEKGKDVELRCDPISGHTALYWYRQSLGQGLEFLIYFQGNSAPDKSGLPSDRFSAERTGGSVSTLTIQRTQQEDSAVYLCASSPDRSAYEQYFGPGTRLTVT.

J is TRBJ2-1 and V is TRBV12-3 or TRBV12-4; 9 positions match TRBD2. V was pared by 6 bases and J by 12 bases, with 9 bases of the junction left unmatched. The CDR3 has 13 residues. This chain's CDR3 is CASSPRVREGQFF. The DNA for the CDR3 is TGTGCCAGCAGCCCAAGGGTGCGGGAGGGGCAGTTCTTC.

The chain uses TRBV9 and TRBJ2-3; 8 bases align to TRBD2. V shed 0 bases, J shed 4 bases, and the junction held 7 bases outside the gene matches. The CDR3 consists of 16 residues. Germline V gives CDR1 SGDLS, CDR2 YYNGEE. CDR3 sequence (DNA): TGTGCCAGCAGCGTAGGGGCTAGCGGGCGGTCAGATACGCAGTATTTT. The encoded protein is CASSVGASGRSDTQYF. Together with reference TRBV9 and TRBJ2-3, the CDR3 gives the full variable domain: DSGVTQTPKHLITATGQRVTLRCSPRSGDLSVYWYQQSLDQGLQFLIQYYNGEERAKGNILERFSAQQFPDLHSELNLSSLELGDSALYFCASSVGASGRSDTQYFGPGTRLTVL.

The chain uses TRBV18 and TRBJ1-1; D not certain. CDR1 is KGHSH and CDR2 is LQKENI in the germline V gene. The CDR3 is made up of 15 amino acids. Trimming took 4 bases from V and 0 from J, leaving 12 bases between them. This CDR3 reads CASSLAAALNTEAFF. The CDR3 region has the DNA TGTGCCAGCTCACTGGCGGCAGCCTTGAACACTGAAGCTTTCTTT.

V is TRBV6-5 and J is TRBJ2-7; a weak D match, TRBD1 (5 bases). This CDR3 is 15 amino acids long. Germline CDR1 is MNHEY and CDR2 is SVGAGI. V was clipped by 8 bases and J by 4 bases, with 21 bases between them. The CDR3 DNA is TGTGCCAGCGGAGAAACAGGTCCCCTCCGGTACGAGCAGTACTTC. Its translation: CASGETGPLRYEQYF.

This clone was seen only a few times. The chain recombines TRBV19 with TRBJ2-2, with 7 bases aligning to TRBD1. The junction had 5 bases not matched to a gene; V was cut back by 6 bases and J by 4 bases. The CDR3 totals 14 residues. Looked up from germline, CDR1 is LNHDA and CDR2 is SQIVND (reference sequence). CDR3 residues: CASRRGQSTGELFF. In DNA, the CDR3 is TGTGCCAGTAGAAGGGGACAGTCCACCGGGGAGCTGTTTTTT.

The DNA for the CDR3 is TGTGCCAGCAGCCCCCGACTAGCGGGACCGAACACCGGGGAGCTGTTTTTT. Its translation is CASSPRLAGPNTGELFF. The chain employs TRBV7-9 and TRBJ2-2, with TRBD2 identical over 11 bases. This CDR3 comprises 17 residues. The germline V gene has CDR1 SEHNR and CDR2 FQNEAQ (reference sequence). The V segment lost 5 bases and the J segment 0 bases; nucleotides outside the gene matches: 5.

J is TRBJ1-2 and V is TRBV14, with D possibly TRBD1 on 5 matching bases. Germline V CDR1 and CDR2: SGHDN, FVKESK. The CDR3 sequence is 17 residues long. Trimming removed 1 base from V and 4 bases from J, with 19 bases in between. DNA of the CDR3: TGTGCCAGCAGCCAAGTTAGTAGGGTAGGGGCGAGCTATGGCTACACCTTC. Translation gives CASSQVSRVGASYGYTF.

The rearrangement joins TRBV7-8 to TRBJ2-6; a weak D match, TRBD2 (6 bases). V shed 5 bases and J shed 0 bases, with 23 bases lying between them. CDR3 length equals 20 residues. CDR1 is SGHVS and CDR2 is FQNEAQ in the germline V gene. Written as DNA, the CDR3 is TGTGCCAGCAGCCGAGCGGGTAGCGCGCTATACCACTCTGGGGCCAACGTCCTGACTTTC. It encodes CASSRAGSALYHSGANVLTF.

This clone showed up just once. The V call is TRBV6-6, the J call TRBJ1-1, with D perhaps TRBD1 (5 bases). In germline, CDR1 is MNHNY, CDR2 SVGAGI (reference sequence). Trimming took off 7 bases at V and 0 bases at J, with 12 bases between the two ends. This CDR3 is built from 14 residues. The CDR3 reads CASTRQSMNTEAFF. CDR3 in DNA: TGTGCCAGCACCCGACAGTCCATGAACACTGAAGCTTTCTTT.

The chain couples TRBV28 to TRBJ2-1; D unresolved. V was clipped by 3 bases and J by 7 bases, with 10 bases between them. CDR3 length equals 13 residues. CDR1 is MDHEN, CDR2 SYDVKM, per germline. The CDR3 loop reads CASSFSTGNEQFF. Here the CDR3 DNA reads TGTGCCAGCAGTTTTTCAACGGGTAATGAGCAGTTCTTC.

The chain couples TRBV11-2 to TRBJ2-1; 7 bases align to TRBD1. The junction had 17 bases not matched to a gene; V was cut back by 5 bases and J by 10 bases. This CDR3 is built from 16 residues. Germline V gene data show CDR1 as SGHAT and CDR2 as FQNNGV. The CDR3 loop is CASSQVRGPTKNEQFF. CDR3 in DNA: TGTGCCAGCAGCCAGGTAAGGGGGCCGACCAAGAACGAGCAGTTCTTC.

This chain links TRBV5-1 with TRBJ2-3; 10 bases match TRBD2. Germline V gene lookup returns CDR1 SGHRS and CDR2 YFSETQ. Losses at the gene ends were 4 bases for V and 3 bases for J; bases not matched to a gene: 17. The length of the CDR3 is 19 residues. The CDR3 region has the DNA TGCGCCAGCAGCCCACCCGCCCTACCCGGGACTAGCGATACAGATACGCAGTATTTT. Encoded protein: CASSPPALPGTSDTDTQYF.

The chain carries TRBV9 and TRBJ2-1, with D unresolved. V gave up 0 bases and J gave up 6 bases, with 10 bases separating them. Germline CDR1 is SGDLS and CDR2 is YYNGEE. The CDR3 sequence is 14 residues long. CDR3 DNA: TGTGCCAGCAGCGTAGTTTCTGGCGGCAATGAGCAGTTCTTC. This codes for CASSVVSGGNEQFF.

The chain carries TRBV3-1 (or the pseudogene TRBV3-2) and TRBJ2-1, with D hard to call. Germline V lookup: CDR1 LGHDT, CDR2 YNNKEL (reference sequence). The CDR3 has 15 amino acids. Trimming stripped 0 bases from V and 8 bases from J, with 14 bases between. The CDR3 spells CASSQDPARNDEQFF. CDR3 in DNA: TGTGCCAGCAGCCAAGATCCGGCGAGGAACGATGAGCAGTTCTTC.

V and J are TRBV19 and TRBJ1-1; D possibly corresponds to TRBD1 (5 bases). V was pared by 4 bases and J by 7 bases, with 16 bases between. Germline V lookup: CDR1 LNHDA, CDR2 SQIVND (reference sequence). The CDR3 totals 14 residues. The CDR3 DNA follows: TGTGCCAGTAGTAGAAGGACGGCGGGGGATGAAGCTTTCTTT. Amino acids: CASSRRTAGDEAFF.

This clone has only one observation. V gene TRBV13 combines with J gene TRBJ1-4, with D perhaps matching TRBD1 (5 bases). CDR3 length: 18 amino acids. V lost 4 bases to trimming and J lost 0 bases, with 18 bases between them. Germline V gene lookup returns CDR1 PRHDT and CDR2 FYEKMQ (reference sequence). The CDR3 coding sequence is TGTGCCAGCAGCTGGCGGGACGGCCAAGGGGCAACTAATGAAAAACTGTTTTTT. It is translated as CASSWRDGQGATNEKLFF. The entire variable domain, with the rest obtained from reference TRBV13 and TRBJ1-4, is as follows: AAGVIQSPRHLIKEKRETATLKCYPIPRHDTVYWYQQGPGQDPQFLISFYEKMQSDKGSIPDRFSAQQFSDYHSELNMSSLELGDSALYFCASSWRDGQGATNEKLFFGSGTQLSVL.

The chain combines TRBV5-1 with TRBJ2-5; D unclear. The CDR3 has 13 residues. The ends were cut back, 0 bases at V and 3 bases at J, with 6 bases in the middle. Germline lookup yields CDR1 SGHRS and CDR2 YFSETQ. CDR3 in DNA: TGCGCCAGCAGCTTGGACACAAAAGAGACCCAGTACTTC. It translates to CASSLDTKETQYF.

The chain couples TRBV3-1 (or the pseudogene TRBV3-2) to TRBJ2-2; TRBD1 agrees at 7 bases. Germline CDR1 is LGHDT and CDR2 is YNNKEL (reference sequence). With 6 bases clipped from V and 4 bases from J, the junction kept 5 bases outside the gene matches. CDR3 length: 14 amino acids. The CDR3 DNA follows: TGTGCCAGCAGAACTGGACAGGCCACCGGGGAGCTGTTTTTT. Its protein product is CASRTGQATGELFF.

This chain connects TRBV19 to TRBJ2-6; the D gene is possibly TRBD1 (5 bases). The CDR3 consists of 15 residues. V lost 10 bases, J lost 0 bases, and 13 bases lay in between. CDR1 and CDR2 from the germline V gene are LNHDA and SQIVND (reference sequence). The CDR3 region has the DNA TGTGCCACCTCTGACAGTCCCTCTGGGGCCAACGTCCTGACTTTC. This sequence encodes CATSDSPSGANVLTF.

CDR3 region: CASSLRTSSYNEQFF. The DNA of the CDR3 is TGTGCCAGCAGCTTAAGGACAAGCTCCTACAATGAGCAGTTCTTC. The chain has TRBV7-9 and TRBJ2-1; D may be TRBD1 (5 bases). The CDR3 is 15 residues long. Between the trimmed V and J ends, which lost 2 bases and 0 bases, there was a span of 8 bases. Looked up from germline, CDR1 is SEHNR and CDR2 is FQNEAQ (reference sequence).

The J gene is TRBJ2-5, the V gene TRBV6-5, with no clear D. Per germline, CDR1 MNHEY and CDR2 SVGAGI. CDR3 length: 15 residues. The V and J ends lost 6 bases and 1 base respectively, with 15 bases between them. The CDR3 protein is CASSVTYRSQETQYF. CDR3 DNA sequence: TGTGCCAGCAGCGTTACGTACAGATCCCAAGAGACCCAGTACTTC.